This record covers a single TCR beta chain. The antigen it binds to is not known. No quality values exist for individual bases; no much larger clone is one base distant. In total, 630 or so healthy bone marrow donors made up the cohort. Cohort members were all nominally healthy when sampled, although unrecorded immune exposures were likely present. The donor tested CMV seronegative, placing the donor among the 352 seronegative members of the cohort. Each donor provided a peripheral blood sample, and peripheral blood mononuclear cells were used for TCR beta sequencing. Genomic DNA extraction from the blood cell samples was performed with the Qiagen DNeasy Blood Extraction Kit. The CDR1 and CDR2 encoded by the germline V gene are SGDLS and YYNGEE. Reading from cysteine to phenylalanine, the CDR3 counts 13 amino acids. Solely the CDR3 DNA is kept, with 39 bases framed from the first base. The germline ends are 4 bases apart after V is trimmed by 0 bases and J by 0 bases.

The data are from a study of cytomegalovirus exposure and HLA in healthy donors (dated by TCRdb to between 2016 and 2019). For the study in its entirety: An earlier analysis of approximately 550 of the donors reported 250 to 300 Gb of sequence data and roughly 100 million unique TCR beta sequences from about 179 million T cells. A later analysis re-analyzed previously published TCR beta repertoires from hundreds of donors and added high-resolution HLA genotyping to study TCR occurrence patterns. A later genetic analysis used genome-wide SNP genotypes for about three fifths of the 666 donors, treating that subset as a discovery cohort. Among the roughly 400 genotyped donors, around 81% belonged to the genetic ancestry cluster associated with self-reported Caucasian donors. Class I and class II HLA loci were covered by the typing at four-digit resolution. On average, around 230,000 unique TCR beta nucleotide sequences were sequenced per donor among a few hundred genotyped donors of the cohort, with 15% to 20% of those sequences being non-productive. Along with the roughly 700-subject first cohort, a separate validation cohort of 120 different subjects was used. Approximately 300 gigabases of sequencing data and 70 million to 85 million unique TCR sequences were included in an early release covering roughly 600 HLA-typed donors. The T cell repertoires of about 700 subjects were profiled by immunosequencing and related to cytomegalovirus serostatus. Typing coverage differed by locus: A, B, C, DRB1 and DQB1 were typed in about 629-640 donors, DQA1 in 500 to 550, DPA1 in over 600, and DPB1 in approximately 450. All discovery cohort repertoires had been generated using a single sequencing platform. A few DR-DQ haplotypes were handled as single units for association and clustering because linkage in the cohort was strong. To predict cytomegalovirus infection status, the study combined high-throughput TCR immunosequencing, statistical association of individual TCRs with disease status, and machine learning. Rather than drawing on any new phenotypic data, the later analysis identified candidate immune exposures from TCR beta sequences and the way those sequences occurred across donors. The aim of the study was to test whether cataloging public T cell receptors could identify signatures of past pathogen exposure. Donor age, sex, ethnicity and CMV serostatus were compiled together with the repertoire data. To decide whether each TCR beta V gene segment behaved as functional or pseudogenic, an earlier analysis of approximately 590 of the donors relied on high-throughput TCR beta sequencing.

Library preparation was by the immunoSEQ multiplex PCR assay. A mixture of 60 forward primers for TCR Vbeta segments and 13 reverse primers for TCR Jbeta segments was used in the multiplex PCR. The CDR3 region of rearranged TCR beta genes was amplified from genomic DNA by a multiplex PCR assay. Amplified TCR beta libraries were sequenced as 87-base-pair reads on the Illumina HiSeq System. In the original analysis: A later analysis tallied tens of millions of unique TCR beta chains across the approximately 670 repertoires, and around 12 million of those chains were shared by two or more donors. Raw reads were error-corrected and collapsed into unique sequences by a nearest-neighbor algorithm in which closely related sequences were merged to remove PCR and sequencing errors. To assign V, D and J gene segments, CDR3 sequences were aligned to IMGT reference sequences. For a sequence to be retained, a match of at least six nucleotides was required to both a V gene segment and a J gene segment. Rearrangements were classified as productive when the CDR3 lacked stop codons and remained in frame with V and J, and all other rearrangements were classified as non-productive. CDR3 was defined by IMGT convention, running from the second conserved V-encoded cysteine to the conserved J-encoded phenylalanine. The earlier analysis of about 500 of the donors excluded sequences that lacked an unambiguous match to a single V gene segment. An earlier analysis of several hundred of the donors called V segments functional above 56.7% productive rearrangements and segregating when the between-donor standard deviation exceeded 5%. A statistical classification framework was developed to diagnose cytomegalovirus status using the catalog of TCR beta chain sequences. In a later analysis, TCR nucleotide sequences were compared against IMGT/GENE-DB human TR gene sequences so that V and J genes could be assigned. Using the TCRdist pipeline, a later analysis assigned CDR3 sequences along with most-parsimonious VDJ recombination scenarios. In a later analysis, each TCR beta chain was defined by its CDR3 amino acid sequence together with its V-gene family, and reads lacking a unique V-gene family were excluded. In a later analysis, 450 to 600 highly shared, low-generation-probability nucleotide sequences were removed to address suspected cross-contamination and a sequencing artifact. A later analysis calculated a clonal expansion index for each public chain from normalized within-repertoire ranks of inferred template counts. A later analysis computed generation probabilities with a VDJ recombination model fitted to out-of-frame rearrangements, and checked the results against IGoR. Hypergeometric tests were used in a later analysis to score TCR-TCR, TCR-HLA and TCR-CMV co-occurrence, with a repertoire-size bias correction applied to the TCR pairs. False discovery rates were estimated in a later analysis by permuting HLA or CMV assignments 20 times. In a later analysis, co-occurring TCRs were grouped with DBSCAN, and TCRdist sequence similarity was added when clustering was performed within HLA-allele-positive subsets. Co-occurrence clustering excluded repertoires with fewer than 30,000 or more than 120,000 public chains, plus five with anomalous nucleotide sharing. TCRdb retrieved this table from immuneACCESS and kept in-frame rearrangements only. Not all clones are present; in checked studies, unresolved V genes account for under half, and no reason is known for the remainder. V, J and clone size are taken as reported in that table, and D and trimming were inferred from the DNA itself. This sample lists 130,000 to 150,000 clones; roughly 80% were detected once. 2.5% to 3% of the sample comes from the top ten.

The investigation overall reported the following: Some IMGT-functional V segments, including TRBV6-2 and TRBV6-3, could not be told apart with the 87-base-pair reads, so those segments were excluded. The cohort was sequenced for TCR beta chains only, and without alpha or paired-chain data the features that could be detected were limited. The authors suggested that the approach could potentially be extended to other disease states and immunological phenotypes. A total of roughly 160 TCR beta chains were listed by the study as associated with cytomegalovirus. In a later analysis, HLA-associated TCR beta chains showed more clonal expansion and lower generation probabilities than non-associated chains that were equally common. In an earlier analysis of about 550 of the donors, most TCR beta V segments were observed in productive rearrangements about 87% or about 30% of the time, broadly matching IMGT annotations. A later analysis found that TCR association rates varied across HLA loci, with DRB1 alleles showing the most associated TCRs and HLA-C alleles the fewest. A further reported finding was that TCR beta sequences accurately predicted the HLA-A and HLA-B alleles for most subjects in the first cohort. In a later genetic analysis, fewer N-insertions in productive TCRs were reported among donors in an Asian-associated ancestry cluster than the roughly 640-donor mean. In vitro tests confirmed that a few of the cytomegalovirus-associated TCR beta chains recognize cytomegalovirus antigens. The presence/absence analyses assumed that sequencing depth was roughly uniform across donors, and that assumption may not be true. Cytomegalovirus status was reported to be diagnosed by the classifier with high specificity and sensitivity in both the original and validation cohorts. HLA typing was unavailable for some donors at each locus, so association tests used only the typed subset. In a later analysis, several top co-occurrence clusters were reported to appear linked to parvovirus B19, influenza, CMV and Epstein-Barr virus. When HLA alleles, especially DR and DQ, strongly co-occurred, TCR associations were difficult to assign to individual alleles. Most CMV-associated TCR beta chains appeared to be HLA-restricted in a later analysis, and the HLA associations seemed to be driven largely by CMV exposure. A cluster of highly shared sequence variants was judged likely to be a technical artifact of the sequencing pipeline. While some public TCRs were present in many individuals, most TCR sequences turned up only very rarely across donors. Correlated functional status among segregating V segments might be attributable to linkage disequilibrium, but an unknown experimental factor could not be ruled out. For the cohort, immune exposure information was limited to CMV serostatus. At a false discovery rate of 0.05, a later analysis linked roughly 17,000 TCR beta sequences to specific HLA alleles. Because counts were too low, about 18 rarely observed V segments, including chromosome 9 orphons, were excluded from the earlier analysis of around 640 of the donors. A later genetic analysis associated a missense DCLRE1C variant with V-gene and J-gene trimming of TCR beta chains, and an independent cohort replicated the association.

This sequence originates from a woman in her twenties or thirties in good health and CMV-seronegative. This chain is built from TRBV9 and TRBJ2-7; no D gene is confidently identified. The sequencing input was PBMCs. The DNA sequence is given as TGTGCCAGCAGCGTAGCCGGCTCCTACGAGCAGTACTTC. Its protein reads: CASSVAGSYEQYF.